The rows below give T cell receptor beta chains drawn from one sample of a study of blood T cell repertoires in COVID-19. The assay was immunoSEQ multiplex PCR, and TCRdb's table has in-frame clones only and misses some. The sample has 300,000 to 350,000 clones; 87% are singletons. The sequenced sample consisted of peripheral blood. These receptors all come from a man aged 18 to 35 with active or convalescent COVID-19. Each CDR3 is given with its conserved first and last residue. A D gene is named only where the DNA matches it firmly. Expanded clones get a size class; other rows say once, few or many, or leave the size out.

D	V	size	J	CDR3	DNA
TRBD1	TRBV5-5	once	TRBJ1-1	CASSLRYRGQGNPEAFF	TGTGCCAGCAGCTTGCGATACCGAGGACAGGGGAATCCTGAAGCTTTCTTT
.	TRBV6-2/TRBV6-3	.	TRBJ2-1	CASSRTAAYRVNEQFF	TGTGCCAGCAGTCGTACAGCGGCCTACAGGGTCAATGAGCAGTTCTTC
.	TRBV5-8	.	TRBJ1-1	CASSLRRGEGEAFF	TGTGCCAGCAGCTTGCGCCGGGGAGAAGGTGAAGCTTTCTTT
TRBD1	TRBV7-8	.	TRBJ2-1	CASSARPWGTGGYNEQFF	TGTGCCAGCAGCGCTAGACCTTGGGGGACAGGGGGCTACAATGAGCAGTTCTTC
TRBD1	TRBV19	.	TRBJ2-3	CASGNYRGKIGDTQYF	TGTGCCAGTGGAAACTACAGGGGGAAGATAGGAGATACGCAGTATTTT
.	TRBV19	.	TRBJ1-5	CASGGSNQPQHF	TGTGCCAGCGGAGGGAGTAATCAGCCCCAGCATTTT
.	TRBV4-1	.	TRBJ1-4	CASSQEGGRGRGEKLFF	TGCGCCAGCAGCCAAGAGGGCGGTAGGGGCCGTGGTGAAAAACTGTTTTTT
TRBD1	TRBV6-5	.	TRBJ1-1	CASSYRRQGMAEAFF	TGTGCCAGCAGTTACCGGCGACAGGGGATGGCTGAAGCTTTCTTT
.	TRBV11-1	.	TRBJ2-1	CASSLGGDRFWEQFF	TGTGCCAGCAGCTTAGGTGGCGACAGGTTCTGGGAGCAGTTCTTC
.	TRBV20-1	.	TRBJ2-4	CSASSSDTLDNIQYF	TGCAGTGCTAGTTCTAGCGATACCTTGGATAACATTCAGTACTTC
TRBD1	TRBV3-1/TRBV3-2	.	TRBJ2-7	CASSQRGGAPYEQYF	TGTGCCAGCAGCCAAAGAGGGGGCGCCCCCTACGAGCAGTACTTC
.	TRBV27	once	TRBJ2-1	CASSLNRAHEQFF	TGTGCCAGCAGTTTAAACAGGGCCCATGAGCAGTTCTTC
.	TRBV7-8	.	TRBJ2-5	CASSSSSGDLETARAQYF	TGTGCCAGCAGCTCCTCGTCGGGGGACCTAGAGACCGCGCGGGCCCAGTACTTC
.	TRBV27	.	TRBJ2-7	CASSSPTGTNEQYF	TGTGCCAGCAGTTCCCCAACAGGAACGAACGAGCAGTACTTC
TRBD1	TRBV10-3	.	TRBJ1-5	CAISATGGQGQPQHF	TGTGCCATCAGTGCAACAGGGGGCCAGGGTCAGCCCCAGCATTTT
.	TRBV29-1	.	TRBJ2-7	CSVGSKLAYEQYF	TGCAGCGTTGGTAGCAAACTAGCCTACGAGCAGTACTTC
TRBD1	TRBV7-9	.	TRBJ2-2	CASSLPRGLAGELFF	TGTGCCAGCAGCTTACCCAGGGGGTTGGCCGGGGAGCTGTTTTTT
TRBD2	TRBV4-1	.	TRBJ2-3	CASRAPGRAPDTQYF	TGCGCCAGCCGAGCTCCCGGGAGGGCCCCAGATACGCAGTATTTT
.	TRBV6-5	.	TRBJ2-7	CASYRASYEQYF	TGTGCCAGTTACAGGGCTTCCTACGAGCAGTACTTC
TRBD1	TRBV5-6	.	TRBJ1-1	CASSRDRDSSTEAFF	TGTGCCAGCAGCCGAGACCGGGACAGTAGCACTGAAGCTTTCTTT
TRBD1	TRBV6-2/TRBV6-3	.	TRBJ2-1	CASSFRQGRDEQFF	TGTGCCAGCAGTTTTCGACAGGGGAGAGATGAGCAGTTCTTC
.	TRBV2	few	TRBJ1-1	CASRKITGPGNTEAFF	TGTGCCAGCAGAAAGATAACAGGGCCCGGGAACACTGAAGCTTTCTTT
.	TRBV19	once	TRBJ1-6	CASMGREVVSPLHF	TGTGCCAGTATGGGCAGGGAGGTTGTTTCACCCCTCCACTTT
.	TRBV18	.	TRBJ1-1	CASTTTTDTEAFF	TGTGCCAGCACCACGACGACAGACACTGAAGCTTTCTTT
TRBD1	TRBV7-2	.	TRBJ1-5	CASSLAWDRHNQPQHF	TGTGCCAGCAGCTTAGCCTGGGACAGGCACAATCAGCCCCAGCATTTT
.	TRBV7-3	.	TRBJ2-7	CASSPFGGGFYEQYF	TGTGCCAGCAGCCCTTTTGGCGGAGGTTTCTACGAGCAGTACTTC
.	TRBV27	.	TRBJ1-2	CASSFSGNYGYTF	TGTGCCAGCAGTTTTTCGGGTAACTATGGCTACACCTTC
TRBD2	TRBV7-2	.	TRBJ2-1	CASSLAGLAGDEQFF	TGTGCCAGCAGCTTAGCAGGACTAGCGGGGGATGAGCAGTTCTTC
TRBD1	TRBV5-1	.	TRBJ1-2	CASSERDRGRDGYTF	TGCGCCAGCAGCGAGCGGGACAGGGGGCGCGATGGCTACACCTTC
.	TRBV7-9	.	TRBJ1-3	CASSLSRSGNTIYF	TGTGCCAGCAGCTTATCGCGGTCTGGAAACACCATATATTTT
TRBD1	TRBV9	.	TRBJ2-2	CASSAPPGQSLTGELFF	TGTGCCAGCAGCGCTCCACCGGGACAGTCCCTCACCGGGGAGCTGTTTTTT
.	TRBV24-1	.	TRBJ2-1	CATSEGGSYNEQFF	TGTGCCACCAGTGAGGGGGGCTCCTACAATGAGCAGTTCTTC
.	TRBV9	.	TRBJ2-2	CASSADLKTGELFF	TGTGCCAGCAGCGCCGACTTGAAAACCGGGGAGCTGTTTTTT
.	TRBV4-1	once	TRBJ1-3	CASSQVVGLISGNTIYF	TGCGCCAGCAGCCAAGTTGTGGGGCTGATCTCTGGAAACACCATATATTTT
.	TRBV18	.	TRBJ1-1	CASSPFPMNTEAFF	TGTGCCAGCTCACCATTCCCAATGAACACTGAAGCTTTCTTT
.	TRBV6-5	.	TRBJ2-7	CASSRSSYEQYF	TGTGCCAGCTCCCGCAGCTCCTACGAGCAGTACTTC
TRBD2	TRBV27	.	TRBJ2-5	CASSLRGLAGVEETQYF	TGTGCCAGCAGTTTACGGGGGCTAGCGGGAGTAGAAGAGACCCAGTACTTC
TRBD2	TRBV6-5	.	TRBJ2-1	CASRSASGRYNEQFF	TGTGCCAGCAGGTCGGCTAGCGGCCGTTACAATGAGCAGTTCTTC
.	TRBV4-1	.	TRBJ2-7	CASSLTAGGYEQYF	TGCGCCAGCAGCCTCACTGCCGGGGGCTACGAGCAGTACTTC
.	TRBV28	once	TRBJ2-6	CASSLGSGAGANVLTF	TGTGCCAGCAGTTTAGGGTCCGGGGCTGGGGCCAACGTCCTGACTTTC
TRBD2	TRBV27	.	TRBJ2-1	CASTSGYFVGSYNEQFF	TGTGCCTCGACTAGCGGATACTTCGTGGGCTCCTACAATGAGCAGTTCTTC
TRBD1	TRBV2	.	TRBJ1-4	CASSEWAGTGGRKLFF	TGTGCCAGCAGTGAATGGGCCGGGACAGGGGGTCGAAAACTGTTTTTT
TRBD1	TRBV7-9	.	TRBJ1-3	CASSPRQGARENTIYF	TGTGCCAGCAGCCCCAGACAGGGGGCGAGGGAAAACACCATATATTTT
TRBD2	TRBV5-1	.	TRBJ2-1	CASSLAASGIGDEQFF	TGCGCCAGCAGCTTGGCCGCTAGCGGGATTGGCGATGAGCAGTTCTTC
.	TRBV5-1	.	TRBJ2-5	CASSLLFETQYF	TGCGCCAGCAGCTTGTTATTTGAGACCCAGTACTTC
TRBD1	TRBV7-3	.	TRBJ2-3	CASSLGQGRRTDTQYF	TGTGCCAGCAGCCTAGGACAGGGTCGTCGCACAGATACGCAGTATTTT
TRBD2	TRBV5-5	.	TRBJ2-3	CASRMGLAVTDTQYF	TGTGCCAGCCGAATGGGACTAGCGGTTACAGATACGCAGTATTTT
.	TRBV6-5	.	TRBJ2-1	CASSRGLFYNEQFF	TGTGCCAGCAGCCGAGGACTGTTCTACAATGAGCAGTTCTTC
.	TRBV5-5	once	TRBJ1-4	CASSTTTGSGEKLFF	TGTGCCAGCAGCACCACCACAGGGTCGGGTGAAAAACTGTTTTTT
.	TRBV28	.	TRBJ2-5	CASSPYQETQYF	TGTGCCAGCAGCCCGTACCAAGAGACCCAGTACTTC
TRBD1	TRBV4-1	.	TRBJ1-5	CASSQEDRVNQPQHF	TGCGCCAGCAGCCAGGAGGACAGGGTCAATCAGCCCCAGCATTTT